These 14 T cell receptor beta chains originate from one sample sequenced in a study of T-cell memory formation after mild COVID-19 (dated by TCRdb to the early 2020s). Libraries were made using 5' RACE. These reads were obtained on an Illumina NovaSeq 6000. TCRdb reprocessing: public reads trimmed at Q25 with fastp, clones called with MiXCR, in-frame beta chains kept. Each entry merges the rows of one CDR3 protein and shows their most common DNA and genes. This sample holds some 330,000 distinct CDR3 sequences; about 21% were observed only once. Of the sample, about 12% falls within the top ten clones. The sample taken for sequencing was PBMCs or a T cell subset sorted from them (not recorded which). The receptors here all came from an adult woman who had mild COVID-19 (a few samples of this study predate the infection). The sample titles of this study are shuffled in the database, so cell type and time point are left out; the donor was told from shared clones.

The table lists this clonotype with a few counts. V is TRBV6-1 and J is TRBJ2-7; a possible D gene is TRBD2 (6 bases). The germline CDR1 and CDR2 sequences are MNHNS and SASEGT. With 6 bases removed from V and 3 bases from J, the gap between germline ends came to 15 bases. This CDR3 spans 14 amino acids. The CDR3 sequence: CASRGLLGHYEQYF. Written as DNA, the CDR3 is TGTGCCAGCAGGGGACTTTTGGGGCACTACGAGCAGTACTTC.

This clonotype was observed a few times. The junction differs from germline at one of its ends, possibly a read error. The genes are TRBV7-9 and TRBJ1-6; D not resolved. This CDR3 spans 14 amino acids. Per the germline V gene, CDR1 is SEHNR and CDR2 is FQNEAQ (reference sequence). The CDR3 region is CDSSLPDYNSPLHF. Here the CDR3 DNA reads TGTGACAGCAGCTTACCGGATTATAATTCACCCCTCCACTTT.

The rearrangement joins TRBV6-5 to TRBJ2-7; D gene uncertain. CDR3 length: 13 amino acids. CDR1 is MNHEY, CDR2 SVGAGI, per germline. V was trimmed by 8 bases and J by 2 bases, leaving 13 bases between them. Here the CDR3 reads CASAHGRTYEQYF. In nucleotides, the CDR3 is TGTGCCAGCGCCCACGGGCGGACCTACGAGCAGTACTTC.

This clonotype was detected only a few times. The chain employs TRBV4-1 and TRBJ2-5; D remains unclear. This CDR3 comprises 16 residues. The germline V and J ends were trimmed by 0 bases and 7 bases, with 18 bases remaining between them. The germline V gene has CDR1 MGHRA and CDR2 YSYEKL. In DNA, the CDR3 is TGCGCCAGCAGCCAAGAAGGTCAACCCCGGGCAAGGACCCAGTACTTC. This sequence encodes CASSQEGQPRARTQYF.

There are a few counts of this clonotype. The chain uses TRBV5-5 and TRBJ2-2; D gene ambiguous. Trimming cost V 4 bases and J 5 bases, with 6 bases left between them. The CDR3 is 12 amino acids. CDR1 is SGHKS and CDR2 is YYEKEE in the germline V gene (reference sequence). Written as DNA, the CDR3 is TGTGCCAGCAGCACGCCGACCGGGGAGCTGTTTTTT. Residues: CASSTPTGELFF.

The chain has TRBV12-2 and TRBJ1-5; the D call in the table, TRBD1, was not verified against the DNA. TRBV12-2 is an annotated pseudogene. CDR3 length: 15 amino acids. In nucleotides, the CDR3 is TGTGCAAGTCGCTTAGGAACAGGGGTGGGACAGCCCCAGAATTTT. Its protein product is CASRLGTGVGQPQNF.

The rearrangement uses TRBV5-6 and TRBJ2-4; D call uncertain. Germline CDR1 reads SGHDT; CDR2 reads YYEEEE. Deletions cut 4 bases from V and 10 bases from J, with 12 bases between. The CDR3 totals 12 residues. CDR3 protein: CASSKERRIQYF. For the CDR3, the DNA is TGTGCCAGCAGCAAAGAAAGACGGATTCAGTACTTC.

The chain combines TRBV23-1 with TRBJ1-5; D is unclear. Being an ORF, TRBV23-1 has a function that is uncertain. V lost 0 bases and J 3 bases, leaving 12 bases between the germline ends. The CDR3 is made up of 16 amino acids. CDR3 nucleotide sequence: TGCGCCAGCAGTCAATCGAGTTGTCAGCTCAATCAGCCCCAGCATTTT. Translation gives CASSQSSCQLNQPQHF.

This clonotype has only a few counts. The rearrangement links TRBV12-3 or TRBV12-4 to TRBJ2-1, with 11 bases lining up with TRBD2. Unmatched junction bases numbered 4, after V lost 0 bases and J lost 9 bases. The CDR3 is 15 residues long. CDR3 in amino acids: CASSLATSGTGEQFF. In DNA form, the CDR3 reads TGTGCCAGCAGTTTAGCGACTAGCGGGACCGGTGAGCAGTTCTTC.

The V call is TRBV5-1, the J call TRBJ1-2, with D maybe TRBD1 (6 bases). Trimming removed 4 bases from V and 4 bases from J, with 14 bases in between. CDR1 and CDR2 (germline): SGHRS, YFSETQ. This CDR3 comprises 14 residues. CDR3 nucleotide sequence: TGCGCCAGCAGCCAAAGCAGGGGTCCCTATGGCTACACCTTC. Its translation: CASSQSRGPYGYTF. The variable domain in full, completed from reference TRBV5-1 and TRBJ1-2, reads KAGVTQTPRYLIKTRGQQVTLSCSPISGHRSVSWYQQTPGQGLQFLFEYFSETQRNKGNFPGRFSGRQFSNSRSEMNVSTLELGDSALYLCASSQSRGPYGYTFGSGTRLTVV.

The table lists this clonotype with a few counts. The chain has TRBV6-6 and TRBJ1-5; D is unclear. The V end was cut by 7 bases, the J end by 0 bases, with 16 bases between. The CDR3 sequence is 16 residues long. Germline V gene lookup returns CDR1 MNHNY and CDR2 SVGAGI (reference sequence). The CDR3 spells CASTSGRTNSNQPQHF. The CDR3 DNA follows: TGTGCCAGCACAAGCGGACGGACTAATAGCAATCAGCCCCAGCATTTT.

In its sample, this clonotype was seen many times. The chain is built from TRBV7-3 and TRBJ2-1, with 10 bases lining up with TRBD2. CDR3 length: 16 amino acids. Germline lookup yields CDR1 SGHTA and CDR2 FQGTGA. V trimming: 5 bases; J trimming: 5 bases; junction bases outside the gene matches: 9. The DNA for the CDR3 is TGTGCCAGCAGCCCCATAACTAGCGGGACTGACAATGAGCAGTTCTTC. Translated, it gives CASSPITSGTDNEQFF.

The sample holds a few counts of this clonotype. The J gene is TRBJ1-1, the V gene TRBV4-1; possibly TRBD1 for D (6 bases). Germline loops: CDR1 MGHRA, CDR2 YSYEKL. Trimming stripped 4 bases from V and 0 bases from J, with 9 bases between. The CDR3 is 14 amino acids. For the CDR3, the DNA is TGCGCCAGCAGCCGAAACAGGGTGAACACTGAAGCTTTCTTT. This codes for CASSRNRVNTEAFF.

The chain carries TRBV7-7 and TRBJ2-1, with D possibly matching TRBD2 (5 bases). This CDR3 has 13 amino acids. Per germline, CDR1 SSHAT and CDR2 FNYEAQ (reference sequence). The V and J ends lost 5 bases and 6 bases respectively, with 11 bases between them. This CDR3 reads CASSKLVGNEQFF. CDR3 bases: TGTGCCAGCAGCAAACTAGTCGGCAATGAGCAGTTCTTC.